These 24 T cell receptor beta chains came from one sample sequenced in a study of cytomegalovirus exposure and HLA in healthy donors. The PCR was carried out with 60 Vbeta primers and 13 Jbeta primers. Repertoires were generated with immunoSEQ multiplex PCR, while TCRdb's copy carries only in-frame clones and drops some. Of about 160,000 clones in the sample, around 80% were seen once. The sample taken for sequencing was PBMCs. Receptor source: a man younger than 35 in good health and CMV-seropositive.

This sequence joins TRBV6-5 and TRBJ2-2; tentatively, D is TRBD2 (6 bases). CDR1 and CDR2 from the germline V gene are MNHEY and SVGAGI. The CDR3 length is 15 residues. V was pared by 6 bases and J by 3 bases, with 14 bases between. This CDR3 reads CASSDHSGYTGELFF. Here the CDR3 DNA reads TGTGCCAGCAGCGACCATAGCGGATACACCGGGGAGCTGTTTTTT.

This clone was seen a single time. The chain is built from TRBV12-5 and TRBJ1-1; no clear D. Trimming stripped 8 bases from V and 2 bases from J, with 9 bases between. Germline assignment: CDR1 LGHNT and CDR2 FRNRAP. The CDR3 has 12 amino acids. This CDR3 is CASSPVNTEAFF. The CDR3, as DNA: TGTGCTAGTTCCCCAGTAAACACTGAAGCTTTCTTT. Full variable domain (missing parts from reference TRBV12-5 and TRBJ1-1): DARVTQTPRHKVTEMGQEVTMRCQPILGHNTVFWYRQTMMQGLELLAYFRNRAPLDDSGMPKDRFSAEMPDATLATLKIQPSEPRDSAVYFCASSPVNTEAFFGQGTRLTVV.

With respect to this clone: Germline and junction disagree at one end, which may indicate a read error. The chain has TRBV7-9 and TRBJ2-1, with 10 bases fitting TRBD2. The CDR3 extends over 17 amino acids. Germline CDR1 SEHNR, CDR2 FQNEAQ (reference sequence). In DNA, the CDR3 is TGTTCCAGCAGCTTAGATGTGACTAGCGGGTCCTACAATGAGCAGTTCTTC. It translates to CSSSLDVTSGSYNEQFF.

The chain joins TRBV6-5 to TRBJ1-4, with TRBD1 identical over 8 bases. This CDR3 has 15 residues. Germline assignment: CDR1 MNHEY and CDR2 SVGAGI. V gave up 4 bases and J gave up 7 bases; unmatched junction bases: 8. This CDR3 reads CASSWGDRSREKLFF. In DNA, the CDR3 is TGTGCCAGCAGTTGGGGGGACAGGAGTCGTGAAAAACTGTTTTTT.

V usage is TRBV2 and J usage is TRBJ1-5; D unresolved. V gave up 5 bases and J gave up 6 bases, with 14 bases separating them. Per germline, CDR1 SNHLY and CDR2 FYNNEI. There are 14 residues in the CDR3. The CDR3 DNA sequence: TGTGCCAGCAGTCAGGACGGGGTAGGTCAGCCCCAGCATTTT. It encodes CASSQDGVGQPQHF.

This chain uses TRBV18 with TRBJ1-4, with 8 bases that match TRBD1. Trimming took 6 bases from V and 7 from J; bases not matched to a gene: 13. Per the germline V gene, CDR1 is KGHSH and CDR2 is LQKENI. This CDR3 spans 16 amino acids. The CDR3 DNA reads as TGTGCCAGCTCCCCCACCGACAGGGGCGCCGGTGAAAAACTGTTTTTT. Translating it yields CASSPTDRGAGEKLFF.

This chain links TRBV11-2 with TRBJ2-1; no clear D. V dropped 2 bases and J dropped 10 bases, with 18 bases sitting between them. This CDR3 is 15 amino acids long. The germline CDR1 and CDR2 sequences are SGHAT and FQNNGV. The CDR3 reads CASSLILTALGEQFF. The DNA for the CDR3 is TGTGCCAGCAGCTTAATTTTGACTGCACTCGGGGAGCAGTTCTTC.

J is TRBJ1-1 and V is TRBV6-5, with 7 bases lining up with TRBD1. CDR3 size: 15 residues. The germline V gene has CDR1 MNHEY and CDR2 SVGAGI. The V and J ends lost 2 bases and 6 bases, in that order; junction bases with no gene match: 9. CDR3 in amino acids: CASSYPAERGPEAFF. The CDR3 nucleotides read TGTGCCAGCAGTTACCCCGCCGAGAGGGGGCCTGAAGCTTTCTTT.

As regards this clone: At one end, the junction sequence differs from germline, possibly due to a read error. The chain joins TRBV6-1 to TRBJ2-6, with TRBD1 matching over 7 bases. The CDR3 length is 14 residues. The V gene's germline CDR1 is MNHNS and CDR2 SASEGT. The CDR3 loop is CASRTGPGANGLTF. The CDR3 region has the DNA TGTGCCAGCAGGACAGGGCCTGGGGCCAACGGCCTGACTTTC.

The chain recombines TRBV29-1 with TRBJ2-2; 10 bases are a match to TRBD2. CDR3 length: 16 amino acids. The germline V gene encodes CDR1 SQVTM and CDR2 ANQGSEA. The ends lost 1 base at V and 5 bases at J; junction bases unmatched: 7. The CDR3 sequence: CSVEGPGLARTGELFF. The CDR3 nucleotides read TGCAGCGTTGAAGGCCCGGGACTAGCGCGGACCGGGGAGCTGTTTTTT.

The V gene is TRBV9, the J gene TRBJ1-5; TRBD1 is a possible D gene (5 bases). There are 15 residues in the CDR3. CDR1 and CDR2 from the germline V gene are SGDLS and YYNGEE. Trimming pared 3 bases from V and 0 bases from J, leaving 10 bases between. DNA of the CDR3: TGTGCCAGCAGCGAGGGGATAAATAGCAATCAGCCCCAGCATTTT. Amino acid sequence: CASSEGINSNQPQHF.

The rearrangement joins TRBV5-1 to TRBJ2-1; 8 nucleotides line up with TRBD2. Germline values: CDR1 SGHRS, CDR2 YFSETQ. The CDR3 totals 15 residues. V lost 1 base and J lost 7; bases outside the gene matches: 7. The CDR3 sequence is CASSLNREGGNEQFF. The CDR3 DNA is TGCGCCAGCAGCTTGAACCGGGAGGGTGGGAATGAGCAGTTCTTC.

The rearrangement links TRBV7-9 to TRBJ2-7, with 7 bases lining up with TRBD1. Germline loops: CDR1 SEHNR, CDR2 FQNEAQ (reference sequence). CDR3 size: 14 residues. The trim removed 5 bases at V and 5 bases at J, leaving 9 bases unmatched. The chain's CDR3 is CASSPGTVLNEQYF. CDR3 DNA sequence: TGTGCCAGCAGCCCCGGGACAGTTCTTAACGAGCAGTACTTC.

The V gene is TRBV9, the J gene TRBJ2-1, with D unclear. Between the trimmed V and J ends, which lost 0 bases and 0 bases, there was a span of 7 bases. The germline V gene encodes CDR1 SGDLS and CDR2 YYNGEE. This CDR3 is built from 15 residues. CDR3 loop: CASSVGRGSYNEQFF. The CDR3 DNA is TGTGCCAGCAGCGTAGGTAGAGGCTCCTACAATGAGCAGTTCTTC. The full variable domain, rest sourced from reference TRBV9 and TRBJ2-1, is DSGVTQTPKHLITATGQRVTLRCSPRSGDLSVYWYQQSLDQGLQFLIQYYNGEERAKGNILERFSAQQFPDLHSELNLSSLELGDSALYFCASSVGRGSYNEQFFGPGTRLTVL.

This rearrangement joins TRBV4-3 to TRBJ1-1; 7 bases match TRBD1. Per germline, CDR1 LGHNA and CDR2 YSLEER. Trimming removed 1 base from V and 0 bases from J; junction bases left unmatched: 2. The CDR3 is made up of 15 amino acids. In DNA form, the CDR3 reads TGCGCCAGCAGCCAAGTGGGGACAGTGAACACTGAAGCTTTCTTT. It is translated as CASSQVGTVNTEAFF.

This clone was counted once. This rearrangement joins TRBV5-1 to TRBJ2-3; 8 positions match TRBD1. Germline V gene data show CDR1 as SGHRS and CDR2 as YFSETQ. V gave up 5 bases and J gave up 0 bases; unmatched junction bases: 5. The CDR3 is 15 amino acids. The CDR3 protein is CASRRTGPSTDTQYF. CDR3 DNA: TGCGCCAGCAGACGGACAGGGCCTAGCACAGATACGCAGTATTTT. Full variable domain (outside the CDR3, taken from reference TRBV5-1 and TRBJ2-3): KAGVTQTPRYLIKTRGQQVTLSCSPISGHRSVSWYQQTPGQGLQFLFEYFSETQRNKGNFPGRFSGRQFSNSRSEMNVSTLELGDSALYLCASRRTGPSTDTQYFGPGTRLTVL.

The rearrangement uses TRBV4-2 and TRBJ1-4; TRBD1 matches at 11 bases. Germline CDR1 and CDR2: LGHNA and YNFKEQ. The J segment lost 8 bases and the V segment lost 4 bases, leaving 6 bases of the junction unmatched. The CDR3 runs to 15 residues. The CDR3 DNA reads TGTGCCAGCAGCCCCGGGGACAGGGGGAGGGAAAAACTGTTTTTT. Translating it yields CASSPGDRGREKLFF.

The chain is built from TRBV10-2 and TRBJ2-1; D might be TRBD2 (5 bases). The CDR3 runs 13 residues. Trimming left V 6 bases short and J 8 bases short, with 14 bases between. CDR1 and CDR2 (germline): WSHSY, SAAADI. CDR3 sequence reads: CASRLYGNDEQFF. In nucleotides, the CDR3 is TGCGCCAGCAGATTATACGGGAACGATGAGCAGTTCTTC.

The chain uses TRBV7-2 and TRBJ2-7, with 7 bases identical to TRBD2. V was clipped by 5 bases and J by 6 bases; unmatched bases: 10. Per germline, CDR1 SGHTA and CDR2 FQGNSA. This CDR3 is 14 amino acids long. The CDR3 sequence: CASSESGGSFEQYF. CDR3 sequence (DNA): TGTGCCAGCAGCGAGTCGGGAGGTAGTTTCGAGCAGTACTTC.

Comment on this clone: Within the sample, other DNA sequences also encode this same CDR3. CDR3 sequence reads: CASSSDTEAFF. CDR3 nucleotide sequence: TGCGCCAGCAGCAGCGACACTGAAGCTTTCTTT. J is TRBJ1-1 and V is TRBV5-1; D is unclear. Trimming stripped 4 bases from V and 3 bases from J, with 4 bases between. The CDR3 is 11 amino acids. CDR1 is SGHRS, CDR2 YFSETQ, per germline.

This chain uses TRBV30 with TRBJ2-5; no clear D gene. The J call could be wrong; TRBJ2-7 is a better fit for the DNA end. The CDR3 has 13 amino acids. Germline V CDR1 and CDR2: GTSNPN, SVGIG (reference sequence). The CDR3 reads CAWSVDGNYEQYF. DNA for the CDR3: TGTGCCTGGAGTGTAGATGGTAACTACGAGCAGTACTTC.

There are many counts of this clone. The rearrangement joins TRBV15 to TRBJ1-2; a possible D gene is TRBD1 (6 bases). The CDR3 is made up of 13 amino acids. The germline V gene encodes CDR1 LNHNV and CDR2 YYDKDF (reference sequence). V was trimmed by 4 bases and J by 4 bases, leaving 10 bases between them. The CDR3 DNA follows: TGTGCCACCAGCATAGGGGGGGGCTATGGCTACACCTTC. As protein: CATSIGGGYGYTF.

This sequence joins TRBV6-1 and TRBJ2-3; TRBD2 aligns across 10 bases. Germline V CDR1 and CDR2: MNHNS, SASEGT. V gave up 3 bases and J gave up 0 bases; unmatched junction bases: 3. The CDR3 contains 16 residues. Here the CDR3 DNA reads TGTGCCAGCAGTGACCCTAGCGGGAGAAGCACAGATACGCAGTATTTT. Its protein is CASSDPSGRSTDTQYF.

This chain connects TRBV5-1 to TRBJ1-6, with a weak D call TRBD1 (5 bases). There are 14 residues in the CDR3. V lost 1 base and J 5 bases, leaving 7 bases between the germline ends. CDR1 SGHRS and CDR2 YFSETQ come from the germline V gene. CDR3 DNA sequence: TGCGCCAGCAGCTTGCAGGGTAATAATTCACCCCTCCACTTT. It encodes CASSLQGNNSPLHF. Together with reference TRBV5-1 and TRBJ1-6, the CDR3 gives the full variable domain: KAGVTQTPRYLIKTRGQQVTLSCSPISGHRSVSWYQQTPGQGLQFLFEYFSETQRNKGNFPGRFSGRQFSNSRSEMNVSTLELGDSALYLCASSLQGNNSPLHFGNGTRLTVT.